The 5 T cell receptor beta chains below were found in one sample sequenced in a study of blood T cells in healthy people across ages. Primers used in a second PCR of roughly 7 to 11 cycles were a sample-barcoded 5' primer and a J-beta primer mix. TCRdb re-called the 5' RACE reads through MiXCR, storing one row per CDR3 protein. The table has roughly 1,500,000 distinct CDR3 sequences, approximately 42% seen once. The sequenced material came from blood. These receptors came from a woman between 18 and 30 years old in good health.

This clonotype was observed a handful of times. The V call is TRBV9, the J call TRBJ2-7, with 8 bases fitting TRBD2. V shed 4 bases and J 1 base; nucleotides not matched to a gene: 7. In germline, CDR1 is SGDLS, CDR2 YYNGEE. The CDR3 runs to 15 residues. The DNA of the CDR3 is TGTGCCAGCAGCTCAGGCGGGGGGACATCCTACGAGCAGTACTTC. It is translated as CASSSGGGTSYEQYF.

A note on this clonotype: At one of its ends the junction is not consistent with the germline gene, which may arise from a read error. The V and J genes are TRBV29-1 and TRBJ2-7; TRBD1 aligns across 7 bases. Germline lookup yields CDR1 SQVTM and CDR2 ANQGSEA. This CDR3 has 13 residues. The CDR3 nucleotides are TGTAGCGTCCAGGGGGAGTCGACCTACGAGCAGTACTTC. It translates to CSVQGESTYEQYF.

This chain connects TRBV5-1 to TRBJ1-2, with 12 bases fitting TRBD1. V shed 7 bases, J shed 4 bases, and the junction held 8 bases outside the gene matches. Germline assignment: CDR1 SGHRS and CDR2 YFSETQ. The CDR3 is made up of 15 amino acids. CDR3 amino acids: CASGWGTGGSYGYTF. The CDR3 region has the DNA TGCGCCAGCGGCTGGGGGACAGGGGGCTCCTATGGCTACACCTTC.

This clonotype came up a few times. This chain joins TRBV29-1 and TRBJ2-7; perhaps TRBD2 as D (7 bases). The CDR3 is 13 residues long. In germline, CDR1 is SQVTM, CDR2 ANQGSEA. With 6 bases removed from V and 2 bases from J, the gap between germline ends came to 14 bases. This CDR3 is CSVRGGFAYEQYF. In DNA form, the CDR3 reads TGCAGCGTCAGGGGAGGGTTTGCCTACGAGCAGTACTTC.

The chain carries TRBV4-1 and TRBJ2-7, with 7 bases matching TRBD2. This CDR3 comprises 18 residues. Germline-derived CDR1 and CDR2 are MGHRA and YSYEKL. V trimming: 4 bases; J trimming: 0 bases; junction bases outside the gene matches: 15. The CDR3 sequence: CASSRGSFSGFSSYEQYF. For the CDR3, the DNA is TGCGCCAGCAGCCGAGGGTCTTTTAGCGGGTTTAGCTCCTACGAGCAGTACTTC.